What follows are 12 T cell receptor beta chains derived from one specimen sequenced in a study of beta chain features in type 1 diabetes. What was sequenced were expressed TCRB transcripts, since all of the isolated RNA had been reverse transcribed. The table came from immunoSEQ multiplex PCR; TCRdb's copy has only in-frame clones and leaves some out. The data show more than 300,000 clones, with roughly 15% seen just once and approximately 0.019% held by the top ten. Sequencing input: naive CD4+ T cells from blood. The source is a woman between 18 and 30 years old in good health.

The chain recombines TRBV29-1 with TRBJ1-2; TRBD1 matches 7 bases. The V and J ends lost 6 bases and 2 bases, in that order; junction bases with no gene match: 9. Per the germline V gene, CDR1 is SQVTM and CDR2 is ANQGSEA. This CDR3 region has 14 residues. For the CDR3, the DNA is TGCAGCGTCCCCCCCGGCAGGGGGAACTATGGCTACACCTTC. It specifies CSVPPGRGNYGYTF. Full variable domain (remainder filled in from reference TRBV29-1 and TRBJ1-2): SAVISQKPSRDICQRGTSLTIQCQVDSQVTMMFWYRQQPGQSLTLIATANQGSEATYESGFVIDKFPISRPNLTFSTLTVSNMSPEDSSIYLCSVPPGRGNYGYTFGSGTRLTVV.

A note on this clone: The sample has other DNA sequences that encode this CDR3 too. The J gene is TRBJ2-7, the V gene TRBV28; 10 bases map to TRBD1. Germline assignment: CDR1 MDHEN and CDR2 SYDVKM. The CDR3 extends over 14 amino acids. V gave up 6 bases and J gave up 1 base; unmatched junction bases: 3. The CDR3 spells CASRGQGYSYEQYF. The CDR3 coding sequence is TGTGCCAGCAGGGGACAGGGGTATTCCTACGAGCAGTACTTC. Using reference TRBV28 and TRBJ2-7 for the parts outside the CDR3, the full variable domain is DVKVTQSSRYLVKRTGEKVFLECVQDMDHENMFWYRQDPGLGLRLIYFSYDVKMKEKGDIPEGYSVSREKKERFSLILESASTNQTSMYLCASRGQGYSYEQYFGPGTRLTVT.

The chain uses TRBV30 and TRBJ1-2, with D unresolved. In germline, CDR1 is GTSNPN, CDR2 SVGIG (reference sequence). V was clipped by 0 bases and J by 6 bases, with 14 bases between them. This CDR3 region has 14 residues. CDR3: CAWSVRLVADGYTF. The CDR3 DNA reads TGTGCCTGGAGTGTACGTCTGGTGGCGGATGGCTACACCTTC.

This chain uses TRBV6-6 with TRBJ2-3, with 10 bases aligning to TRBD2. Trimming took 7 bases from V and 4 from J; bases not matched to a gene: 8. Per the germline V gene, CDR1 is MNHNY and CDR2 is SVGAGI (reference sequence). This CDR3 has 15 amino acids. This chain's CDR3 is CASINSGRNADTQYF. The CDR3 nucleotides are TGTGCCAGCATCAATAGCGGGAGGAACGCAGATACGCAGTATTTT.

The chain carries TRBV30 and TRBJ1-3; TRBD1 agrees at 8 bases. Germline values: CDR1 GTSNPN, CDR2 SVGIG (reference sequence). With 7 bases clipped from V and 0 bases from J, the junction kept 2 bases outside the gene matches. CDR3 length equals 13 residues. Here the CDR3 DNA reads TGTGCCTTCGGGACAGGCTCTGGAAACACCATATATTTT. The encoded protein is CAFGTGSGNTIYF.

This clone was counted between two and nine times. The sample holds other DNA sequences that translate to the same CDR3. CDR3 sequence (DNA): TGTGCCAGCAGCGGGTTAGCGGGATCTTACAATGAGCAGTTCTTC. Translation: CASSGLAGSYNEQFF. The chain has TRBV9 and TRBJ2-1, with 8 bases that match TRBD2. CDR3 length: 15 residues. V was clipped by 3 bases and J by 4 bases; unmatched bases: 6. Germline V gene lookup returns CDR1 SGDLS and CDR2 YYNGEE.

In regard to this clone: Other DNA sequences of this sample code for an identical CDR3. The rearrangement joins TRBV9 to TRBJ2-7; possibly TRBD2 for D (6 bases). Germline loops: CDR1 SGDLS, CDR2 YYNGEE. The V gene lost 1 base and the J gene lost 3 bases, with 11 bases spanning the gap. The CDR3 length is 14 residues. The CDR3 sequence is CASSVSSGSYEQYF. The CDR3 DNA is TGTGCCAGCAGCGTAAGTAGCGGCAGCTACGAGCAGTACTTC.

The chain combines TRBV15 with TRBJ1-4; 7 nucleotides match TRBD1. Trimming removed 3 bases from V and 6 bases from J; junction bases left unmatched: 7. This CDR3 is built from 15 residues. Germline assignment: CDR1 LNHNV and CDR2 YYDKDF (reference sequence). The CDR3, as DNA: TGTGCCACCAGCAGTAAAAGGGGGCCGCATGAAAAACTGTTTTTT. This codes for CATSSKRGPHEKLFF. Full variable domain (missing parts from reference TRBV15 and TRBJ1-4): DAMVIQNPRYQVTQFGKPVTLSCSQTLNHNVMYWYQQKSSQAPKLLFHYYDKDFNNEADTPDNFQSRRPNTSFCFLDIRSPGLGDTAMYLCATSSKRGPHEKLFFGSGTQLSVL.

This clone has just a few counts. V usage is TRBV18 and J usage is TRBJ2-2; D gene uncertain. The CDR3 covers 13 residues. Germline CDR1 KGHSH, CDR2 LQKENI. V dropped 6 bases and J dropped 6 bases, with 11 bases sitting between them. CDR3 loop: CASSYLTAGELFF. Written as DNA, the CDR3 is TGTGCCAGCTCGTATTTGACTGCCGGGGAGCTGTTTTTT.

The gene calls are TRBV19 and TRBJ2-7; 10 bases align to TRBD2. V shed 8 bases and J 2 bases; nucleotides not matched to a gene: 3. Germline CDR1 is LNHDA and CDR2 is SQIVND (reference sequence). CDR3 size: 13 residues. Written as DNA, the CDR3 is TGTGCCAGTCAGCGGGAGGGGACCTACGAGCAGTACTTC. Protein: CASQREGTYEQYF.

The gene calls are TRBV11-2 and TRBJ2-1; possible D gene TRBD1, 5 bases. Trimming took off 5 bases at V and 0 bases at J, with 11 bases between the two ends. Germline V CDR1 and CDR2: SGHAT, FQNNGV. The CDR3 has 15 residues. CDR3 DNA: TGTGCCAGCAGCCCCGACAGAGCCTCCTACAATGAGCAGTTCTTC. Translation gives CASSPDRASYNEQFF.

This clone has a handful of counts. The rearrangement links TRBV5-4 to TRBJ2-2; the match to TRBD1 covers 8 bases. This CDR3 is 16 amino acids long. Looked up from germline, CDR1 is SGHNT and CDR2 is YYREEE (reference sequence). With V trimmed by 1 base and J by 7 bases, 9 bases remained unmatched. CDR3 sequence (DNA): TGTGCCAGCAGCTTGCGGACAGGGTTGATAGGCGGGGAGCTGTTTTTT. Its translation is CASSLRTGLIGGELFF.